This TCR beta chain was sequenced during a study of shared clonotypes between healthy human individuals. Comment on this clone: The antigen is undetermined.

The germline V gene has CDR1 MNHNS and CDR2 SASEGT. V was pared by 6 bases and J by 4 bases, with 7 bases of the junction left unmatched. CDR3 length: 15 amino acids. Profiled with immunoSEQ multiplex PCR; TCRdb holds only in-frame clones, not every one. The sample contains some 2.4 million clones, approximately 93% of which appear only once. General observations from the study: Donor scarcity curtailed the genetic and exposure-history diversity represented herein. Blood alone was sampled, and tissue repertoires likely differ.

V and J are TRBV6-1 and TRBJ2-2, with 8 bases fitting TRBD1. The sequence was collected from a man between 18 and 35 years old in good health. Some clones in this sample may be carry-over from other donors' samples. Sequencing input: naive CD4+ T cells from PBMCs. Subset in this sample: CD45RA+ positively selected. The CDR3: CASRTGEVITGELFF. Written as DNA, the CDR3 is TGTGCCAGCAGGACAGGGGAAGTGATCACCGGGGAGCTGTTTTTT.